A single sample gave rise to the 3 T cell receptor beta chains below, sequenced in a study of T cells in Graves' hyperthyroidism and ophthalmopathy. What was amplified from RNA transcripts were TCR beta CDR3 regions. HTBI primers were the set used in a first-round RT-PCR of the TCR CDR3. TCRdb redid the calling of the multiplex PCR reads with MiXCR, one entry per CDR3 protein. The profile shows roughly 580,000 distinct CDR3 sequences, around 45% of them singletons. The specimen was peripheral blood or thyroid tissue (not recorded which). The receptors come from a woman younger than 35 with Graves' hyperthyroidism.

For this clonotype: This may be a read error, as it is one base from a much larger clone. The V and J genes are TRBV20-1 and TRBJ1-4, with D unclear. The CDR3 spans 14 residues. With 4 bases removed from V and 8 bases from J, the gap between germline ends came to 17 bases. Germline V gene data show CDR1 as DFQATT and CDR2 as SNEGSKA (reference sequence). DNA for the CDR3: TGCAGTGCTACCGAGACGACCTCGGGGGAAAAACTGTTTTTT. This encodes CSATETTSGEKLFF.

There are a few counts of this clonotype. V is TRBV4-1 and J is TRBJ1-5; no firm D call. V was cut by 1 base and J by 7 bases, with 14 bases left in between. The CDR3 extends over 15 amino acids. Germline CDR1 is MGHRA and CDR2 is YSYEKL. The CDR3 bases are TGCGCCAGCAGCCAAGGGATGAGGGATCGACAGCCCCAGCATTTT. Translation: CASSQGMRDRQPQHF.

CDR3 residues: CASSEDSGNYEHF. The CDR3 DNA sequence: TGTGCCAGCAGTGAAGACAGTGGTAACTACGAGCATTTT. This chain connects TRBV2 to TRBJ1-5; D call uncertain. Per germline, CDR1 SNHLY and CDR2 FYNNEI. Trimming left V 1 base short and J 14 bases short, with 15 bases between. This CDR3 comprises 13 residues.